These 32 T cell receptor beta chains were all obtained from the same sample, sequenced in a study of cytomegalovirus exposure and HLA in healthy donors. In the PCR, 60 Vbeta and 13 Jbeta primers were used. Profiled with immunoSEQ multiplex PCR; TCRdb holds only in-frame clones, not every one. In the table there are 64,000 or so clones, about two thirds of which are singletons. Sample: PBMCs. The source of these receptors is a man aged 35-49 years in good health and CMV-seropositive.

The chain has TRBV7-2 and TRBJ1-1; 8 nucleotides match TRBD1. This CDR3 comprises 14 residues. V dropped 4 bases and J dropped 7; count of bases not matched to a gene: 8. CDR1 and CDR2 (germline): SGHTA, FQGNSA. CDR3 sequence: CASSSRTGFGEAFF. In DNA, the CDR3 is TGTGCCAGCAGCTCCCGGACAGGGTTCGGTGAAGCTTTCTTT.

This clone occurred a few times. The CDR3 nucleotides are TGTGCCAGCTCACCCGCGATGAATAGCCAGCCCCAGCATTTT. Its protein is CASSPAMNSQPQHF. V gene TRBV18 combines with J gene TRBJ1-5; D not resolved. Trimming left V 3 bases short and J 7 bases short, with 13 bases between. CDR3 length: 14 residues. Germline V gene sequence: CDR1 KGHSH, CDR2 LQKENI. The full variable domain, in which reference TRBV18 and TRBJ1-5 provide the parts outside the CDR3, is NAGVMQNPRHLVRRRGQEARLRCSPMKGHSHVYWYRQLPEEGLKFMVYLQKENIIDESGMPKERFSAEFPKEGPSILRIQQVVRGDSAAYFCASSPAMNSQPQHFGDGTRLSIL.

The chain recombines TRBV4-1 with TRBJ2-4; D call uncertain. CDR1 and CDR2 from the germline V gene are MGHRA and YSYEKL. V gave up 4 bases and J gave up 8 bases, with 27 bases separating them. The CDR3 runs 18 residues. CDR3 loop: CASSPLVGSTLVGYIQYF. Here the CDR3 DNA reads TGCGCCAGCAGCCCCCTCGTCGGCAGTACCTTAGTCGGGTACATTCAGTACTTC.

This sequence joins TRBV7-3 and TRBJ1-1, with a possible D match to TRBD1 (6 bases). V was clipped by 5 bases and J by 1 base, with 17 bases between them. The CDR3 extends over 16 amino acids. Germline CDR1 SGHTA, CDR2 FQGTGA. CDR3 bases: TGTGCCAGCAGCCTCGGCGGGGGGCGCGGGAACACTGAAGCTTTCTTT. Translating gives CASSLGGGRGNTEAFF.

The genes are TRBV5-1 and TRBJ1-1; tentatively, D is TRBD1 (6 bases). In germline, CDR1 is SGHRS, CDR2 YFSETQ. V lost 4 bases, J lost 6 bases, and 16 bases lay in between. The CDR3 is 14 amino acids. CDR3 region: CASSQTLQGSEAFF. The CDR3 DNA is TGCGCCAGCAGCCAAACCCTACAGGGCTCTGAAGCTTTCTTT.

CDR3 DNA: TGCGCCAGCAGTGAGTCGGCGGTGTCCACAGATACGCAGTATTTT. It encodes CASSESAVSTDTQYF. The V call is TRBV10-2, the J call TRBJ2-3; no clear D gene. Germline V gives CDR1 WSHSY, CDR2 SAAADI. The V end was cut by 0 bases, the J end by 2 bases, with 9 bases between. This CDR3 region has 15 residues.

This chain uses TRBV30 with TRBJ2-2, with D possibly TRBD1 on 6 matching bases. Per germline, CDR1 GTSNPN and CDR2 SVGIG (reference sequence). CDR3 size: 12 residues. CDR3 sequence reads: CGGTSNTGELFF. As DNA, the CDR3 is TGTGGTGGGACATCGAACACCGGGGAGCTGTTTTTT.

The CDR3 loop reads CASSLPPARTGLFF. Written as DNA, the CDR3 is TGTGCCAGCAGCTTGCCTCCGGCACGGACAGGGCTGTTTTTT. V gene TRBV5-8 combines with J gene TRBJ1-4; the match to TRBD1 covers 8 bases. The CDR3 has 14 residues. Looked up from germline, CDR1 is SGHTS and CDR2 is YDEGEE. V trimming: 1 base; J trimming: 14 bases; junction bases outside the gene matches: 10.

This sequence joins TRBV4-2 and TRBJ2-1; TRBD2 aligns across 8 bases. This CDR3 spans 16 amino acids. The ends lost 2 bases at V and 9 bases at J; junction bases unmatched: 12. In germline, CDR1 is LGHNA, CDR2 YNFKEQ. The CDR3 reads CASSQRLAGGGGEQFF. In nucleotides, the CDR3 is TGTGCCAGCAGCCAAAGACTAGCCGGGGGGGGTGGTGAGCAGTTCTTC.

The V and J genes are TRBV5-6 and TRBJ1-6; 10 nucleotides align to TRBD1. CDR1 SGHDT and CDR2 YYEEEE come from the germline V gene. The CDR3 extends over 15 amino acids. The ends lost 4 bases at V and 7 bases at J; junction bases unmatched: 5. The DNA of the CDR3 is TGTGCCAGCAGCCAACCGGGACAGGGGAATTCACCCCTCCACTTT. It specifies CASSQPGQGNSPLHF.

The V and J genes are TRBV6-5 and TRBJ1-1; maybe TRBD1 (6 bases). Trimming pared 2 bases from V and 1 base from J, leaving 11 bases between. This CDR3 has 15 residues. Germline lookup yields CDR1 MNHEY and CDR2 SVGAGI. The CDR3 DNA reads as TGTGCCAGCAGTTACCACAGGGTGGGGAACACTGAAGCTTTCTTT. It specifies CASSYHRVGNTEAFF.

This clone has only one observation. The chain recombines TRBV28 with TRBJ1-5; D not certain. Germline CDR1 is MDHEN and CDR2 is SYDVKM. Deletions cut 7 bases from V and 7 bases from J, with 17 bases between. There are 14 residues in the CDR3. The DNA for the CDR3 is TGTGCCAGCACCCCGCTTGGCTCGTACCAGCCCCAGCATTTT. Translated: CASTPLGSYQPQHF.

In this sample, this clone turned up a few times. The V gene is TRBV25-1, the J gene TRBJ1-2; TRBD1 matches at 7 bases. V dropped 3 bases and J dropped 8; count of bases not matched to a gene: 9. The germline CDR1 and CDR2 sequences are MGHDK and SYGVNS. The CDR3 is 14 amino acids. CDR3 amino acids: CASSDIGTAVGYTF. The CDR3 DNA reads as TGTGCCAGCAGTGATATAGGGACAGCCGTCGGCTACACCTTC.

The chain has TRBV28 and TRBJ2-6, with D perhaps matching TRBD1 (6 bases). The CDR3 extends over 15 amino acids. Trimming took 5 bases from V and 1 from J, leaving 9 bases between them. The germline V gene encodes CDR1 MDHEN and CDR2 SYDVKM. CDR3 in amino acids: CASSTRGSGANVLTF. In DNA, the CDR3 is TGTGCCAGCAGTACCAGGGGATCTGGGGCCAACGTCCTGACTTTC. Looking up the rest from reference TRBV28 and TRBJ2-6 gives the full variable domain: DVKVTQSSRYLVKRTGEKVFLECVQDMDHENMFWYRQDPGLGLRLIYFSYDVKMKEKGDIPEGYSVSREKKERFSLILESASTNQTSMYLCASSTRGSGANVLTFGAGSRLTVL.

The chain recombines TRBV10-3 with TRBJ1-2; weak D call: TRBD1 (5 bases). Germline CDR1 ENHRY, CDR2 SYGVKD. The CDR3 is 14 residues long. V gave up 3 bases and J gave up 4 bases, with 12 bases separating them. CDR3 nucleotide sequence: TGTGCCATCAGTGAACTGCAGGGACTCTATGGCTACACCTTC. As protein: CAISELQGLYGYTF.

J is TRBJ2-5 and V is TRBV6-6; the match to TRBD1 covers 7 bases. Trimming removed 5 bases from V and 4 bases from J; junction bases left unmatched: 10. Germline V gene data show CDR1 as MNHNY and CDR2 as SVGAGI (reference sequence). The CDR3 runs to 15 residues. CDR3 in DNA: TGTGCCAGCAGTCCCAACGGGGCAGGGGGAGAGACCCAGTACTTC. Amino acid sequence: CASSPNGAGGETQYF.

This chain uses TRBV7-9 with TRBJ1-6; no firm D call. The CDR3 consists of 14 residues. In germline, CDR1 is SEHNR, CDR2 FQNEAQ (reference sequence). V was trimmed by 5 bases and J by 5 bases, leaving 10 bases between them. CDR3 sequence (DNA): TGTGCCAGCAGCCACGGGAGGGATAATTCACCCCTCCACTTT. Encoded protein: CASSHGRDNSPLHF.

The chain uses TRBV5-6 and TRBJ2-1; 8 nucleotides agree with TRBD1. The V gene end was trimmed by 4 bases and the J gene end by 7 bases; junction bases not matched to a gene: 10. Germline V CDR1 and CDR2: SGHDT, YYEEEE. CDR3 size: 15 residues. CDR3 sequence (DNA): TGTGCCAGCAGCCTGCGGCAGGGGGCTTCGAATGAGCAGTTCTTC. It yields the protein CASSLRQGASNEQFF.

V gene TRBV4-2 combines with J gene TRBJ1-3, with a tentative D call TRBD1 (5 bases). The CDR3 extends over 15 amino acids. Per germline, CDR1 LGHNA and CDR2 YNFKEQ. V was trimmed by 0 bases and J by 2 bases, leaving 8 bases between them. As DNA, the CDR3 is TGTGCCAGCAGCCAAGATAAAGGGGCTGGAAACACCATATATTTT. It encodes CASSQDKGAGNTIYF.

CDR3 nucleotides: TGTGCCAGCATGAACACAGGGTCCAGCGGGGAGCTGTTTTTT. Translating gives CASMNTGSSGELFF. The V call is TRBV11-1, the J call TRBJ2-2; tentatively, D is TRBD1 (6 bases). V was pared by 7 bases and J by 7 bases, with 16 bases between. Germline V gene lookup returns CDR1 SGHAT and CDR2 FQDESV (reference sequence). The CDR3 is made up of 14 amino acids.

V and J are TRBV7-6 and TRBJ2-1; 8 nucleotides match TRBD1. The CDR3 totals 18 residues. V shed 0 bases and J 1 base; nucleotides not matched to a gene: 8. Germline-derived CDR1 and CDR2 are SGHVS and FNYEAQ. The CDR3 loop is CASSLAPGQGISYNEQFF. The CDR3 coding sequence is TGTGCCAGCAGCTTAGCCCCCGGACAGGGAATTTCCTACAATGAGCAGTTCTTC.

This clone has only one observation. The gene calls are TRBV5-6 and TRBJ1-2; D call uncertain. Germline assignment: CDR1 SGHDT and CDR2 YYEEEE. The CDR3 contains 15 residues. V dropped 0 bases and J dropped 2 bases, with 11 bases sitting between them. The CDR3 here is CASSLAGGENYGYTF. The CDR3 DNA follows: TGTGCCAGCAGCTTGGCCGGTGGGGAGAACTATGGCTACACCTTC.

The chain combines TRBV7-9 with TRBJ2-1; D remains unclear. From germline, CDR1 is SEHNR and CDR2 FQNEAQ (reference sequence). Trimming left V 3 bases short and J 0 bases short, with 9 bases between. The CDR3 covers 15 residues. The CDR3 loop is CASSFPISSYNEQFF. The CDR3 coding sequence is TGTGCCAGCAGCTTCCCGATTAGCTCCTACAATGAGCAGTTCTTC.

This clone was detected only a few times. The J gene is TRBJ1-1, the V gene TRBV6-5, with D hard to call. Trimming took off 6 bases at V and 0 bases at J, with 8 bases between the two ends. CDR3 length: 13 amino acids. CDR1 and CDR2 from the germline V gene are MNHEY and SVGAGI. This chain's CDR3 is CASSRVVNTEAFF. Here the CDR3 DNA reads TGTGCCAGCAGCCGGGTAGTGAACACTGAAGCTTTCTTT.

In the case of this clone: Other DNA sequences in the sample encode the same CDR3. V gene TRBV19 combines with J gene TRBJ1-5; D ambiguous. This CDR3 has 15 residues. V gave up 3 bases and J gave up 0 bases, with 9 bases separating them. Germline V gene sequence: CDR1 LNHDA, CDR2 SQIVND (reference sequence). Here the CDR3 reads CASSISGNSNQPQHF. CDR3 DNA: TGTGCCAGTAGTATTTCGGGGAATAGCAATCAGCCCCAGCATTTT. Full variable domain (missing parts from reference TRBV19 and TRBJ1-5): DGGITQSPKYLFRKEGQNVTLSCEQNLNHDAMYWYRQDPGQGLRLIYYSQIVNDFQKGDIAEGYSVSREKKESFPLTVTSAQKNPTAFYLCASSISGNSNQPQHFGDGTRLSIL.

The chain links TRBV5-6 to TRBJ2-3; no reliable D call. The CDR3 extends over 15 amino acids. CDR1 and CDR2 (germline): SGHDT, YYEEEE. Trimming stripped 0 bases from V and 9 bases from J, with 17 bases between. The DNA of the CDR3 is TGTGCCAGCAGCTTGGCCAGGCAGGCGTCGGTAACGCAGTATTTT. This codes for CASSLARQASVTQYF.

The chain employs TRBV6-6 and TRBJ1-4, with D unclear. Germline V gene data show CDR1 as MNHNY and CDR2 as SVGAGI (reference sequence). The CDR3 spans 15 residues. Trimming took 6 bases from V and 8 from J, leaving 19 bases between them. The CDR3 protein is CASSPMSGSAEKLFF. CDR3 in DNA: TGTGCCAGCAGCCCGATGTCAGGATCCGCAGAAAAACTGTTTTTT.

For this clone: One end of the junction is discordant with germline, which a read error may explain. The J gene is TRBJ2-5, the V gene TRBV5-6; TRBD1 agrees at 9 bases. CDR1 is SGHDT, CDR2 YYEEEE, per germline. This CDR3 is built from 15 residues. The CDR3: CASSLEGTGQGLWNF. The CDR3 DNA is TGTGCCAGCAGCTTGGAGGGGACAGGGCAAGGTTTGTGGAACTTC.

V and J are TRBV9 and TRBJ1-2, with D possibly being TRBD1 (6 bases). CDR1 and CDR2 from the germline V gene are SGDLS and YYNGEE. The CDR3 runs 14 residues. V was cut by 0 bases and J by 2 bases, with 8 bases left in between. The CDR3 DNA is TGTGCCAGCAGCGTAGCCGGGACAAACTATGGCTACACCTTC. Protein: CASSVAGTNYGYTF.

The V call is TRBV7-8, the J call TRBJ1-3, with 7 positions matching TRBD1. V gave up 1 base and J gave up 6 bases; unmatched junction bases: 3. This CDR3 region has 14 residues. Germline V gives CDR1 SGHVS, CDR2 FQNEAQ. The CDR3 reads CASSLEGQQNTIYF. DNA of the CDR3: TGTGCCAGCAGCTTAGAGGGACAGCAAAACACCATATATTTT. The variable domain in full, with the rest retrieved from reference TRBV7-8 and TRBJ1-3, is GAGVSQSPRYKVAKRGQDVALRCDPISGHVSLFWYQQALGQGPEFLTYFQNEAQLDKSGLPSDRFFAERPEGSVSTLKIQRTQQEDSAVYLCASSLEGQQNTIYFGEGSWLTVV.

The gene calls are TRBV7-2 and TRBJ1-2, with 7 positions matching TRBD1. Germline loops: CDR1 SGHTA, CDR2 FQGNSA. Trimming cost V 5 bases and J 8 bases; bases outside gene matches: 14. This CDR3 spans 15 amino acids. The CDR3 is CASSPRTGEGLGYTF. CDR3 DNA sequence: TGTGCCAGCAGCCCACGGACAGGAGAGGGACTCGGCTACACCTTC.

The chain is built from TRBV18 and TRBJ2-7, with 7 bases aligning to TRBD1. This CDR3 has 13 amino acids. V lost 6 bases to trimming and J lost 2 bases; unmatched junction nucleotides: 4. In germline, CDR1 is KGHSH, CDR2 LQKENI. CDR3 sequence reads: CASSFGTAYEQYF. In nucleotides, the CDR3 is TGTGCCAGCTCCTTCGGGACAGCCTACGAGCAGTACTTC.